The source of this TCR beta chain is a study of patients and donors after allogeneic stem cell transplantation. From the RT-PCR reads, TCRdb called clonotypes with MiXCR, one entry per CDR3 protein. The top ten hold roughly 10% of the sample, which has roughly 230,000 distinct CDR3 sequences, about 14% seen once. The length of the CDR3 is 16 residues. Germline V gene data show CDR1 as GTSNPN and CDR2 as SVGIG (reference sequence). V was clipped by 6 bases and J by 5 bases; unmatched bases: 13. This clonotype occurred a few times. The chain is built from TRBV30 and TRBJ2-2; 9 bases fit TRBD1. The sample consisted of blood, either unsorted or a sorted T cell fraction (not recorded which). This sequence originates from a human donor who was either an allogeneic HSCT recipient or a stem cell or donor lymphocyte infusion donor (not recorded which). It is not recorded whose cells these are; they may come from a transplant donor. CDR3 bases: TGTGCCTGTGCAAGTCAATGGACAGGGGCTACCGGGGAGCTGTTTTTT. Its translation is CACASQWTGATGELFF.